These 15 T cell receptor beta chains share one sample of origin, sequenced in a study of T cells in Graves' hyperthyroidism and ophthalmopathy. Amplification of TCR beta CDR3 regions was performed using RNA transcripts as template. During a first-round RT-PCR of the TCR CDR3, the HTBI primer set was used. TCRdb redid the calling of the multiplex PCR reads with MiXCR, one entry per CDR3 protein. The table has about 500,000 distinct CDR3 sequences, 15% to 20% seen once. Input material: blood. These receptors all stem from a young woman with Graves' hyperthyroidism.

This clonotype has ten or more counts. The chain combines TRBV6-2 or TRBV6-3 with TRBJ2-7; 11 bases are a match to TRBD1. Germline V gives CDR1 MNHEY, CDR2 SVGEGT. Unmatched junction bases numbered 2, after V lost 6 bases and J lost 4 bases. This CDR3 contains 13 residues. This CDR3 reads CASRGTGGYEQYF. CDR3 DNA: TGTGCCAGCAGGGGGACAGGGGGATACGAGCAGTACTTC.

This clonotype came up many times. The chain couples TRBV2 to TRBJ2-1; 8 nucleotides agree with TRBD2. CDR1 SNHLY and CDR2 FYNNEI come from the germline V gene. The V segment lost 3 bases and the J segment 2 bases; nucleotides outside the gene matches: 6. The CDR3 is 16 residues long. CDR3 protein: CASSDRAGGPYNEQFF. Written as DNA, the CDR3 is TGTGCCAGCAGTGATCGGGCGGGGGGACCCTACAATGAGCAGTTCTTC.

The table lists this clonotype with many counts. J is TRBJ2-5 and V is TRBV20-1; D unresolved. Germline lookup yields CDR1 DFQATT and CDR2 SNEGSKA (reference sequence). V dropped 6 bases and J dropped 3 bases, with 11 bases sitting between them. The CDR3 contains 12 residues. The CDR3 loop is CSARTWEETQYF. The CDR3 DNA is TGCAGTGCCCGGACGTGGGAAGAGACCCAGTACTTC.

This clonotype occurred many times. The chain joins TRBV12-3 or TRBV12-4 to TRBJ1-2; 7 bases map to TRBD1. CDR3 length: 14 amino acids. After removal of 5 bases from V and 4 bases from J, the junction contained 7 bases not matched to a gene. CDR3 loop: CASSPPGGGYGYTF. CDR3 nucleotide sequence: TGTGCCAGCAGTCCTCCAGGGGGGGGCTATGGCTACACCTTC.

This clonotype was detected ten times or more. V is TRBV24-1 and J is TRBJ1-1, with D uncertain. This CDR3 region has 13 residues. The V gene lost 7 bases and the J gene lost 0 bases, with 8 bases spanning the gap. CDR1 is KGHDR, CDR2 SFDVKD, per germline. In DNA, the CDR3 is TGTGCCACCAGCCCGGGATTGAACACTGAAGCTTTCTTT. Amino acids: CATSPGLNTEAFF.

This clonotype was counted at least ten times. The CDR3 here is CSARRLAGNNEQFF. The CDR3 DNA is TGCAGTGCTAGAAGACTAGCGGGGAACAATGAGCAGTTCTTC. V usage is TRBV20-1 and J usage is TRBJ2-1; 11 bases map to TRBD2. V shed 2 bases and J 5 bases; nucleotides not matched to a gene: 2. Germline V CDR1 and CDR2: DFQATT, SNEGSKA (reference sequence). CDR3 length equals 14 residues.

The gene calls are TRBV29-1 and TRBJ1-2; D is possibly TRBD1 (6 bases). The CDR3 length is 12 residues. Deletions cut 4 bases from V and 1 base from J, with 7 bases between. Germline V gene sequence: CDR1 SQVTM, CDR2 ANQGSEA. DNA for the CDR3: TGCAGCGTTGGGACAGTTAACTATGGCTACACCTTC. This codes for CSVGTVNYGYTF.

This clonotype was seen repeatedly, ten times or more. The chain links TRBV11-3 to TRBJ2-5; D may match TRBD1 or TRBD2 (7 bases each). The germline V gene has CDR1 SGHNT and CDR2 YENEEA. CDR3 length equals 13 residues. The V gene lost 5 bases and the J gene lost 7 bases, with 14 bases spanning the gap. The CDR3 coding sequence is TGTGCCAGCAGCGTACAGGGGAGGGTGACCCAGTACTTC. Its translation: CASSVQGRVTQYF.

This clonotype was seen a few times. V gene TRBV19 combines with J gene TRBJ2-2; possibly TRBD2 for D (5 bases). The germline V gene has CDR1 LNHDA and CDR2 SQIVND (reference sequence). CDR3 length: 16 amino acids. Trimming removed 6 bases from V and 2 bases from J, with 16 bases in between. The CDR3 DNA is TGTGCCAGTAGCCGCCCTCTGGGAGCAAACACCGGGGAGCTGTTTTTT. Amino acids: CASSRPLGANTGELFF. The whole variable domain, filled in from reference TRBV19 and TRBJ2-2, reads DGGITQSPKYLFRKEGQNVTLSCEQNLNHDAMYWYRQDPGQGLRLIYYSQIVNDFQKGDIAEGYSVSREKKESFPLTVTSAQKNPTAFYLCASSRPLGANTGELFFGEGSRLTVL.

This clonotype was seen repeatedly, ten times or more. This chain links TRBV3-1 with TRBJ2-3, with TRBD2 matching 14 bases. The CDR3 is 14 amino acids. CDR1 and CDR2 (germline): LGHDT, YNNKEL (reference sequence). V dropped 3 bases and J dropped 10; count of bases not matched to a gene: 3. CDR3 sequence (DNA): TGTGCCAGCAGCCAGGGGACTAGCGGGAGACCGCAGTATTTT. Encoded protein: CASSQGTSGRPQYF.

The chain couples TRBV7-9 to TRBJ2-7; 16 bases line up with TRBD2. The trim removed 5 bases at V and 2 bases at J, leaving 6 bases unmatched. This CDR3 region has 17 residues. CDR1 is SEHNR and CDR2 is FQNEAQ in the germline V gene (reference sequence). DNA for the CDR3: TGTGCCAGCAGCCTGGGACTAGCGGGGGGGCGGACCTACGAGCAGTACTTC. It encodes CASSLGLAGGRTYEQYF.

This clonotype was found a few times. Written as DNA, the CDR3 is TGTGCCAGCAGCATTAAACCGGGACAGGGATACGAGCAGTACTTC. As protein: CASSIKPGQGYEQYF. This chain links TRBV7-9 with TRBJ2-7; 9 positions agree with TRBD1. CDR1 SEHNR and CDR2 FQNEAQ come from the germline V gene (reference sequence). V lost 5 bases and J lost 4; bases outside the gene matches: 9. This CDR3 contains 15 residues. The full variable domain, its missing parts supplied by reference TRBV7-9 and TRBJ2-7, is DTGVSQNPRHKITKRGQNVTFRCDPISEHNRLYWYRQTLGQGPEFLTYFQNEAQLEKSRLLSDRFSAERPKGSFSTLEIQRTEQGDSAMYLCASSIKPGQGYEQYFGPGTRLTVT.

This rearrangement joins TRBV27 to TRBJ2-5, with 15 bases that match TRBD2. The V gene's germline CDR1 is MNHEY and CDR2 SMNVEV (reference sequence). Trimming took 4 bases from V and 3 from J; bases not matched to a gene: 12. The CDR3 totals 19 residues. The CDR3 sequence is CASSSKKWTSGREKETQYF. The CDR3 bases are TGTGCCAGCAGTTCGAAGAAATGGACTAGCGGGAGGGAGAAAGAGACCCAGTACTTC.

This clonotype came up a few times. The gene calls are TRBV29-1 and TRBJ1-2, with TRBD1 identical over 8 bases. The ends lost 7 bases at V and 8 bases at J; junction bases unmatched: 18. The CDR3 contains 15 residues. From germline, CDR1 is SQVTM and CDR2 ANQGSEA. DNA of the CDR3: TGCAGCGCTGGGGGACCGAAAGGACAGGGAGAAGGCTACACCTTC. Protein product: CSAGGPKGQGEGYTF.

This clonotype has a handful of counts. The V call is TRBV6-2 or TRBV6-3, the J call TRBJ2-1, with 10 positions matching TRBD2. Germline CDR1 reads MNHEY; CDR2 reads SVGEGT. J gave up 1 base and V 2 bases, and 8 bases lay outside the gene matches. The CDR3 is 18 residues long. The CDR3 protein is CASSYERGGGLSYNEQFF. The CDR3 nucleotides are TGTGCCAGCAGTTACGAGCGGGGGGGTGGGCTGTCCTACAATGAGCAGTTCTTC.